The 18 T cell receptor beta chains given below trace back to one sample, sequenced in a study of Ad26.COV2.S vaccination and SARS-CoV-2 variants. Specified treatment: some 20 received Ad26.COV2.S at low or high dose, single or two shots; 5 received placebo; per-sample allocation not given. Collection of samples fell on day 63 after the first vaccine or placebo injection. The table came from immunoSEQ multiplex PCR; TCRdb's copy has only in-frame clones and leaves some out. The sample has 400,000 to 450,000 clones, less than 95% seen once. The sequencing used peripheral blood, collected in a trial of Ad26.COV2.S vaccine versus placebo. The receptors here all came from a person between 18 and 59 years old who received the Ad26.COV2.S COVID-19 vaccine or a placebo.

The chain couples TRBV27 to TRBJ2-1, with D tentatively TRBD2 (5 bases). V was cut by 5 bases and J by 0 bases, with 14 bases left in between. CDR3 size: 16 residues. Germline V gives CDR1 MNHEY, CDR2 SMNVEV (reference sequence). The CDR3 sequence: CASSPFRGSSYNEQFF. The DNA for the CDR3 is TGTGCCAGCAGTCCTTTTAGAGGGAGCTCCTACAATGAGCAGTTCTTC.

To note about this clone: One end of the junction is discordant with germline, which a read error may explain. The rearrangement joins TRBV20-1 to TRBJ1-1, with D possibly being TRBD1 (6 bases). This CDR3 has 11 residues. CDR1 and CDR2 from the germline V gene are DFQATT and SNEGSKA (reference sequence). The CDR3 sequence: CSARVGSRGLF. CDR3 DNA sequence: TGCAGTGCTAGGGTCGGGAGCCGGGGGCTCTTT.

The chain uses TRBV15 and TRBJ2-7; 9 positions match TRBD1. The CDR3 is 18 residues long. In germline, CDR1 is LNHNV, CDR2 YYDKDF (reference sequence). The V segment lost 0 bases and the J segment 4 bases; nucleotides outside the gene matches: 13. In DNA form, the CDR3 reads TGTGCCACCAGCAGAGATATGGGACGTGGGACAGGGAGGTACGAGCAGTACTTC. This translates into CATSRDMGRGTGRYEQYF.

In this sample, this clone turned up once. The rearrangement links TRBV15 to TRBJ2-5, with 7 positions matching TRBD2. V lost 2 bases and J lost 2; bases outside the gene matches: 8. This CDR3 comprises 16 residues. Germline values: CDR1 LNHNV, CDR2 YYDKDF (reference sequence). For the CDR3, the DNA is TGTGCCACCAGCAGATTTAGCGGGCTCGGACAAGAGACCCAGTACTTC. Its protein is CATSRFSGLGQETQYF.

Here the CDR3 reads CASSFRVPGELFF. The CDR3 DNA follows: TGTGCCAGCAGCTTCAGGGTGCCAGGGGAGCTGTTTTTT. The V and J genes are TRBV5-6 and TRBJ2-2, with TRBD1 as a possible D gene (5 bases). CDR1 SGHDT and CDR2 YYEEEE come from the germline V gene. The CDR3 is 13 residues long. V was clipped by 2 bases and J by 8 bases, with 10 bases between them.

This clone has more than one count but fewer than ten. CDR3 in amino acids: CASSLEGNSPLHF. Here the CDR3 DNA reads TGTGCCAGCAGCTTAGAAGGGAATTCACCCCTCCACTTT. V usage is TRBV11-1 and J usage is TRBJ1-6; D not resolved. The length of the CDR3 is 13 residues. The V gene's germline CDR1 is SGHAT and CDR2 FQDESV (reference sequence). V was pared by 1 base and J by 7 bases, with 5 bases between.

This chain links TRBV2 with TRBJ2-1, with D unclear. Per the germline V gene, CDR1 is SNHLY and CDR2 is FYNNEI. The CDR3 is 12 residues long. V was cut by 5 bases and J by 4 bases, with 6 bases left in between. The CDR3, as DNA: TGTGCCAGCAGTCCCTATTACAATGAGCAGTTCTTC. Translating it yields CASSPYYNEQFF.

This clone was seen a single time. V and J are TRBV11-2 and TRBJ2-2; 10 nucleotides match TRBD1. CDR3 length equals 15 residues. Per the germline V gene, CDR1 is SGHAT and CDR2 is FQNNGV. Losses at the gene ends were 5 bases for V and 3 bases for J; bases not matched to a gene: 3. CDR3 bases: TGTGCCAGCAGCACCGGGACAGGGGACACCGGGGAGCTGTTTTTT. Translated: CASSTGTGDTGELFF.

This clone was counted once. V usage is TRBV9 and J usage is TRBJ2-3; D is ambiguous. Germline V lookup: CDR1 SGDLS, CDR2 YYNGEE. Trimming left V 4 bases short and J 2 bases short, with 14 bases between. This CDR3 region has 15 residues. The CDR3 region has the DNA TGTGCCAGCAGCCCTCGACTTTCCCCCACAGATACGCAGTATTTT. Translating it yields CASSPRLSPTDTQYF.

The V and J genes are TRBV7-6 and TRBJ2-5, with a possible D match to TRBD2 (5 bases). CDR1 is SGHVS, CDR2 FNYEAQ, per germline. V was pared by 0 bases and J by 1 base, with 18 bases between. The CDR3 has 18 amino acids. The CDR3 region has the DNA TGTGCCAGCAGCTTAGCGCCCTACGGAGGAAGTGGCCAAGAGACCCAGTACTTC. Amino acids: CASSLAPYGGSGQETQYF.

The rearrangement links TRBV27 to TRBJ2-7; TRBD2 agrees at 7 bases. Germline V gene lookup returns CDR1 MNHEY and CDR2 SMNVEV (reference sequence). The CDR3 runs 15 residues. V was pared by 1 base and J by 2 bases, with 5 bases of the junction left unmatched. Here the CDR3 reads CASSLFGGGPYEQYF. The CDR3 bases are TGTGCCAGCAGTTTATTCGGGGGAGGGCCCTACGAGCAGTACTTC.

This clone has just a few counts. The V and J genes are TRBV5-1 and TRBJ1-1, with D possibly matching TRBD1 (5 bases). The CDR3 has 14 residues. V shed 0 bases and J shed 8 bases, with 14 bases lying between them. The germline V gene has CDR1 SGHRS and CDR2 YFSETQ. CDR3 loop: CASSLEGARPEAFF. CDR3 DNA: TGCGCCAGCAGCTTGGAAGGGGCGAGGCCCGAAGCTTTCTTT.

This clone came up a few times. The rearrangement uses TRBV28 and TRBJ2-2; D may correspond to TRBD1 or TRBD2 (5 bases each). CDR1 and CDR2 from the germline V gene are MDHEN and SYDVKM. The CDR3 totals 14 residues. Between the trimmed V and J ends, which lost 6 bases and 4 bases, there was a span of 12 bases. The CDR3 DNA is TGTGCCAGCAGACGATCTGGGGGCACCGGGGAGCTGTTTTTT. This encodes CASRRSGGTGELFF.

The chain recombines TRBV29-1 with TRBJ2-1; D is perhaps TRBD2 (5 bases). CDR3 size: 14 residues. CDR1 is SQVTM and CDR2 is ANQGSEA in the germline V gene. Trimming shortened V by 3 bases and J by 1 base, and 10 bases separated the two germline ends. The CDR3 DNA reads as TGCAGCGTTGAGAGGGCCCCTTCCTACAATGAGCAGTTCTTC. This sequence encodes CSVERAPSYNEQFF.

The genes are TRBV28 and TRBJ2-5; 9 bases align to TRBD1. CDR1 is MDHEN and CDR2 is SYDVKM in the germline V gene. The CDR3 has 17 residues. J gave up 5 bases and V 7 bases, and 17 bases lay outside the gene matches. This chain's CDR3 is CASTFVWGTGSLETQYF. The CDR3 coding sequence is TGTGCCAGCACCTTTGTATGGGGGACAGGGTCGTTGGAGACCCAGTACTTC.

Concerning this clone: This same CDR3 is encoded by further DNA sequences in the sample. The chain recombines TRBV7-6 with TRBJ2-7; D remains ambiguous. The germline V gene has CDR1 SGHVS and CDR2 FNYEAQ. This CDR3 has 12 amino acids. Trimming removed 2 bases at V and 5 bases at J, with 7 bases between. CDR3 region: CASSLKGNEQYF. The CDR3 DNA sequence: TGTGCCAGCAGCTTAAAGGGAAACGAGCAGTACTTC.

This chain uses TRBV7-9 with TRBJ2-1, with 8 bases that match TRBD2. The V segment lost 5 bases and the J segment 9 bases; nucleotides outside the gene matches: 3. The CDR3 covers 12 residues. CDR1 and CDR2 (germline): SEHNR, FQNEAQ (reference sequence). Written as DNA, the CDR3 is TGTGCCAGCAGCCCGGGACTAGGTGAGCAGTTCTTC. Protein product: CASSPGLGEQFF. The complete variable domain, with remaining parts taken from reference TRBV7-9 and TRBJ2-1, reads DTGVSQNPRHKITKRGQNVTFRCDPISEHNRLYWYRQTLGQGPEFLTYFQNEAQLEKSRLLSDRFSAERPKGSFSTLEIQRTEQGDSAMYLCASSPGLGEQFFGPGTRLTVL.

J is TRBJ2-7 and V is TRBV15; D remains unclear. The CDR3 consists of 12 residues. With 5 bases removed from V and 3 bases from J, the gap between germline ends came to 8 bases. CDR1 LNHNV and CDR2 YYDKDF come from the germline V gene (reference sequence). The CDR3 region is CATSPGFYEQYF. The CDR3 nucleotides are TGTGCCACCAGCCCCGGTTTCTACGAGCAGTACTTC.